This T cell receptor beta chain was sequenced for a study of CD8+ T cells in alopecia areata. The CDR3 is made up of 11 amino acids. The junction had 4 bases not matched to a gene; V was cut back by 6 bases and J by 6 bases. Germline CDR1 SQVTM, CDR2 ANQGSEA. TCR sequencing used cDNA made by reverse transcription of extracted RNA. Using immunoSEQ multiplex PCR, the repertoire was profiled, and TCRdb retains in-frame clones only, with some absent. This table has 140,000 to 150,000 clones, around 60% appearing once. The chain combines TRBV29-1 with TRBJ1-2; 7 nucleotides line up with TRBD1. The clonotype was recovered from a human donor with alopecia areata. The sample was CD4+ T cells sorted from blood, taken at week 0. The CDR3, as DNA: TGCAGCGTGGGACAGACGGATGGCTACACCTTC. Translation: CSVGQTDGYTF.